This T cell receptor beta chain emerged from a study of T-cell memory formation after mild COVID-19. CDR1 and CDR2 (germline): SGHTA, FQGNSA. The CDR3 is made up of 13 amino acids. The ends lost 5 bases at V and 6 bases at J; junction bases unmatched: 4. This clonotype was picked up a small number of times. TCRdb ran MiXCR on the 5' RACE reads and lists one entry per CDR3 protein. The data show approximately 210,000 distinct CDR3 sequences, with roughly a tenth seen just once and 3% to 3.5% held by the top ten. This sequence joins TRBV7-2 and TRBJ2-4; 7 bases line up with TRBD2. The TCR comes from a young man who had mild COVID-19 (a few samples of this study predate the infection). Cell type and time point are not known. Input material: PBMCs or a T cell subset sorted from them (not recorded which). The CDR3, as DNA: TGTGCCAGCAGCCGCGGGAGTTCAAACATTCAGTACTTC. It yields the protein CASSRGSSNIQYF.